These 32 T cell receptor beta chains were sequenced from one sample in a study of shared clonotypes between healthy human individuals. Produced via immunoSEQ multiplex PCR; TCRdb's table is partial and in-frame only. The sample shows a few million clones, approximately 92% of them seen only once. The sequenced material came from naive CD4+ T cells sorted from blood. Subset specified: CD45RA+ positively selected. The receptors were sampled from a man between 18 and 35 years old in good health.

The chain links TRBV10-3 to TRBJ2-2; tentative D call: TRBD1 (5 bases). The germline V gene has CDR1 ENHRY and CDR2 SYGVKD. This CDR3 is 15 amino acids long. V lost 5 bases and J 0 bases, leaving 10 bases between the germline ends. CDR3 DNA: TGTGCCATCAGTCAGACAGAGACGAACACCGGGGAGCTGTTTTTT. This gives the protein CAISQTETNTGELFF.

The chain uses TRBV30 and TRBJ1-2, with 9 bases lining up with TRBD1. This CDR3 spans 15 amino acids. The germline V gene encodes CDR1 GTSNPN and CDR2 SVGIG (reference sequence). The V gene end was trimmed by 4 bases and the J gene end by 4 bases; junction bases not matched to a gene: 10. The CDR3 nucleotides read TGTGCCTGGACCACAACCCTGGGACAGGGCTATGGCTACACCTTC. Translating it yields CAWTTTLGQGYGYTF.

The CDR3 nucleotides read TGTGCCAGCAGGCCGGGACAGGAGGTGACCGGGGAGCTGTTTTTT. Translating it yields CASRPGQEVTGELFF. The J gene is TRBJ2-2, the V gene TRBV9, with 8 bases fitting TRBD1. The CDR3 length is 15 residues. Germline trimming cut 5 bases from V and 5 bases from J; bases unmatched to any gene: 8. Germline V gives CDR1 SGDLS, CDR2 YYNGEE.

A note on this clone: Other DNA variants within this sample encode the same CDR3. V usage is TRBV5-1 and J usage is TRBJ2-3; maybe TRBD2 (6 bases). The CDR3 is made up of 16 amino acids. The germline CDR1 and CDR2 sequences are SGHRS and YFSETQ. V shed 0 bases and J shed 0 bases, with 11 bases lying between them. DNA of the CDR3: TGCGCCAGCAGCTTGGAGAGCGGGTTAAGCACAGATACGCAGTATTTT. Protein sequence: CASSLESGLSTDTQYF.

V usage is TRBV5-1 and J usage is TRBJ1-6, with D perhaps TRBD1 (5 bases). CDR1 is SGHRS, CDR2 YFSETQ, per germline. There are 15 residues in the CDR3. Trimming stripped 0 bases from V and 6 bases from J, with 10 bases between. The CDR3 loop is CASSLDGQFNSPLHF. In DNA form, the CDR3 reads TGCGCCAGCAGCTTGGATGGACAATTTAATTCACCCCTCCACTTT.

V gene TRBV25-1 combines with J gene TRBJ2-1; 11 bases are shared with TRBD2. The germline CDR1 and CDR2 sequences are MGHDK and SYGVNS. CDR3 size: 14 residues. V was pared by 8 bases and J by 7 bases, with 7 bases of the junction left unmatched. The CDR3 DNA follows: TGTGCCAGCGCGAAGGTAGCGGGAGGGAATGAGCAGTTCTTC. Amino acid sequence: CASAKVAGGNEQFF.

The chain uses TRBV27 and TRBJ2-7; a weak D match, TRBD2 (5 bases). The germline CDR1 and CDR2 sequences are MNHEY and SMNVEV (reference sequence). V gave up 5 bases and J gave up 3 bases, with 29 bases separating them. The CDR3 is made up of 19 amino acids. The CDR3 loop reads CASSVTPPRSRVSGYEQYF. CDR3 sequence (DNA): TGTGCCAGCAGTGTAACCCCACCGAGGTCGCGGGTGTCGGGCTACGAGCAGTACTTC.

The CDR3 DNA reads TGTGCCAGCAGCAACCCAGGGGGCTTGATAAGCAATCAGCCCCAGCATTTT. Encoded protein: CASSNPGGLISNQPQHF. The chain has TRBV21-1 and TRBJ1-5; TRBD1 is the table's D call and was not checked against the DNA. TRBV21-1 is reported as a pseudogene. CDR3 length: 17 residues.

Comments on this clone: The same CDR3 can be traced to other DNA sequences in this sample. This sequence joins TRBV2 and TRBJ2-7; D is unclear. Germline V gene lookup returns CDR1 SNHLY and CDR2 FYNNEI. V was cut by 8 bases and J by 3 bases, with 2 bases left in between. CDR3 length: 9 amino acids. The CDR3 spells CASGYEQYF. The CDR3 coding sequence is TGTGCCAGCGGCTACGAGCAGTACTTC.

The genes are TRBV6-1 and TRBJ2-7; D ambiguous. Germline lookup yields CDR1 MNHNS and CDR2 SASEGT. Trimming removed 7 bases at V and 3 bases at J, with 13 bases between. The CDR3 is 13 residues long. Here the CDR3 reads CASTTLLGYEQYF. CDR3 in DNA: TGTGCCAGCACTACCCTTTTAGGCTACGAGCAGTACTTC.

With respect to this clone: Other nucleotide sequences from this sample produce the same CDR3. The chain recombines TRBV6-6 with TRBJ2-5; D remains unclear. Trimming took off 4 bases at V and 3 bases at J, with 3 bases between the two ends. This CDR3 region has 11 residues. The germline V gene encodes CDR1 MNHNY and CDR2 SVGAGI (reference sequence). The CDR3 coding sequence is TGTGCCAGCAGTTCTGAAGAGACCCAGTACTTC. It specifies CASSSEETQYF.

V gene TRBV27 combines with J gene TRBJ1-2; TRBD1 agrees at 9 bases. V was clipped by 5 bases and J by 4 bases; unmatched bases: 8. Germline-derived CDR1 and CDR2 are MNHEY and SMNVEV (reference sequence). The CDR3 covers 15 residues. The CDR3 DNA is TGTGCCAGCAGTATCGGACAGGGGAGAGTCTATGGCTACACCTTC. Translation gives CASSIGQGRVYGYTF.

The chain carries TRBV15 and TRBJ1-1, with 7 bases matching TRBD1. Germline lookup yields CDR1 LNHNV and CDR2 YYDKDF (reference sequence). This CDR3 is built from 14 residues. V lost 5 bases, J lost 0 bases, and 3 bases stayed unmatched. The CDR3 here is CATSGGQMNTEAFF. Written as DNA, the CDR3 is TGTGCCACCAGCGGGGGACAGATGAACACTGAAGCTTTCTTT.

This chain uses TRBV27 with TRBJ2-5; 14 nucleotides match TRBD2. In germline, CDR1 is MNHEY, CDR2 SMNVEV (reference sequence). Unmatched junction bases numbered 10, after V lost 5 bases and J lost 2 bases. The CDR3 covers 18 residues. The DNA for the CDR3 is TGTGCCAGCAGTCCTCGACTAGCGGGAGGGCGATTTCAAGAGACCCAGTACTTC. The encoded protein is CASSPRLAGGRFQETQYF.

J is TRBJ2-5 and V is TRBV10-3; tentatively, D is TRBD1 or TRBD2 (5 bases each). The end of the DNA fits TRBJ2-7 better, so the J call may be wrong. Germline CDR1 reads ENHRY; CDR2 reads SYGVKD. The CDR3 extends over 13 amino acids. DNA for the CDR3: TGTGCCATCAGTGGGGGGTGGGCCTACGAGCAGTACTTC. Translating gives CAISGGWAYEQYF.

V usage is TRBV5-8 and J usage is TRBJ1-1; D gene unclear. The CDR3 consists of 14 residues. V was shortened by 1 base and J by 0 bases, with 7 bases between the two germline ends. CDR1 and CDR2 from the germline V gene are SGHTS and YDEGEE. CDR3 sequence: CASSLLMLNTEAFF. CDR3 nucleotide sequence: TGTGCCAGCAGCTTGCTAATGCTGAACACTGAAGCTTTCTTT.

The gene calls are TRBV28 and TRBJ1-1; D remains ambiguous. V was trimmed by 6 bases and J by 7 bases, leaving 9 bases between them. The CDR3 covers 11 residues. In germline, CDR1 is MDHEN, CDR2 SYDVKM. The CDR3 reads CASRIWDEAFF. The CDR3, as DNA: TGTGCCAGCAGGATTTGGGATGAAGCTTTCTTT.

The chain has TRBV7-2 and TRBJ1-6; tentatively, D is TRBD1 (5 bases). The CDR3 is made up of 16 amino acids. The ends were cut back, 1 base at V and 8 bases at J, with 15 bases in the middle. The germline V gene encodes CDR1 SGHTA and CDR2 FQGNSA. CDR3 nucleotide sequence: TGTGCCAGCAGCTTAGGGGGGGGGACGTTATATTCACCCCTCCACTTT. Translating it yields CASSLGGGTLYSPLHF.

J is TRBJ2-1 and V is TRBV18; D is perhaps TRBD2 (5 bases). This CDR3 spans 14 amino acids. From germline, CDR1 is KGHSH and CDR2 LQKENI. Trimming cost V 2 bases and J 4 bases, with 9 bases left between them. DNA of the CDR3: TGTGCCAGCTCACCAGAGCGGATATACAATGAGCAGTTCTTC. It yields the protein CASSPERIYNEQFF.

The chain combines TRBV6-5 with TRBJ2-6; the D is unclear. This CDR3 has 16 amino acids. Per the germline V gene, CDR1 is MNHEY and CDR2 is SVGAGI. V lost 0 bases, J lost 3 bases, and 9 bases lay in between. CDR3 loop: CASSYSLSRGANVLTF. Here the CDR3 DNA reads TGTGCCAGCAGTTACTCACTAAGTCGTGGGGCCAACGTCCTGACTTTC.

The rearrangement uses TRBV5-8 and TRBJ1-5; D is uncertain. Trimming cost V 4 bases and J 3 bases, with 14 bases left between them. The germline V gene has CDR1 SGHTS and CDR2 YDEGEE. The CDR3 spans 15 residues. The CDR3 protein is CASSAGQVDNQPQHF. The CDR3 nucleotides are TGTGCCAGCAGCGCGGGTCAGGTTGACAATCAGCCCCAGCATTTT. Combining the CDR3 with reference TRBV5-8 and TRBJ1-5 gives the whole variable domain EAGVTQSPTHLIKTRGQQATLRCSPISGHTSVYWYQQALGLGLQFLLWYDEGEERNRGNFPPRFSGRQFPNYSSELNVNALELEDSALYLCASSAGQVDNQPQHFGDGTRLSIL.

This clone was seen once. Other DNA variants within this sample encode the same CDR3. The gene calls are TRBV2 and TRBJ2-3; D call uncertain. The CDR3 is 12 amino acids. Trimming removed 4 bases from V and 3 bases from J, with 5 bases in between. The germline V gene encodes CDR1 SNHLY and CDR2 FYNNEI. The DNA of the CDR3 is TGTGCCAGCAGTGTAGGGACAGATACGCAGTATTTT. The encoded protein is CASSVGTDTQYF.

The chain employs TRBV19 and TRBJ2-1, with 8 bases fitting TRBD2. Germline CDR1 reads LNHDA; CDR2 reads SQIVND (reference sequence). This CDR3 comprises 14 residues. The ends lost 5 bases at V and 15 bases at J; junction bases unmatched: 15. The CDR3, as DNA: TGTGCCAGTAGTCGGGTTACTAGCGGAGGCGGTGTGTTCTTC. Translation gives CASSRVTSGGGVFF.

V gene TRBV19 combines with J gene TRBJ2-5, with TRBD2 matching 7 bases. Germline CDR1 reads LNHDA; CDR2 reads SQIVND (reference sequence). Losses at the gene ends were 11 bases for V and 2 bases for J; bases not matched to a gene: 14. This CDR3 spans 15 amino acids. The CDR3 nucleotides are TGTGCCTCAATGCACCGAGGGCGGGGGCAAGAGACCCAGTACTTC. It encodes CASMHRGRGQETQYF.

The chain has TRBV10-3 and TRBJ2-7; 13 bases align to TRBD2. J was trimmed by 4 bases and V by 2 bases; bases with no gene match: 8. The V gene's germline CDR1 is ENHRY and CDR2 SYGVKD. This CDR3 contains 17 residues. The CDR3 DNA follows: TGTGCCATCAGTGAGCCCCCTAGACTAGCGGGAGGTTACGAGCAGTACTTC. Protein: CAISEPPRLAGGYEQYF.

The chain combines TRBV5-4 with TRBJ2-3, with D possibly TRBD2 on 5 matching bases. The germline V and J ends were trimmed by 1 base and 2 bases, with 8 bases remaining between them. The CDR3 has 14 residues. CDR1 and CDR2 (germline): SGHNT, YYREEE (reference sequence). The CDR3 reads CASSLWEHTDTQYF. CDR3 DNA sequence: TGTGCCAGCAGCTTGTGGGAGCACACAGATACGCAGTATTTT.

This clone was seen only a few times. This rearrangement joins TRBV19 to TRBJ1-5; no firm D call. Trimming took off 4 bases at V and 8 bases at J, with 12 bases between the two ends. Per the germline V gene, CDR1 is LNHDA and CDR2 is SQIVND (reference sequence). The CDR3 runs to 13 residues. The CDR3 sequence is CASSKEILKPQHF. DNA for the CDR3: TGTGCCAGTAGTAAGGAGATCCTTAAGCCCCAGCATTTT.

This chain joins TRBV7-9 and TRBJ2-1, with D perhaps matching TRBD2 (6 bases). This CDR3 contains 17 residues. The germline V gene encodes CDR1 SEHNR and CDR2 FQNEAQ (reference sequence). V was shortened by 5 bases and J by 2 bases, with 19 bases between the two germline ends. CDR3: CASSRDSGTRAYNEQFF. DNA for the CDR3: TGTGCCAGCAGCCGAGACTCCGGGACTCGCGCCTACAATGAGCAGTTCTTC.

This chain uses TRBV19 with TRBJ1-1, with no clear D. The germline V and J ends were trimmed by 6 bases and 0 bases, with 11 bases remaining between them. The CDR3 spans 14 residues. Germline V lookup: CDR1 LNHDA, CDR2 SQIVND (reference sequence). The DNA for the CDR3 is TGTGCCAGTAGAACGGCCCAGCTGAACACTGAAGCTTTCTTT. The encoded protein is CASRTAQLNTEAFF.

V is TRBV30 and J is TRBJ2-7; possibly TRBD2 for D (6 bases). V lost 2 bases and J 5 bases, leaving 10 bases between the germline ends. CDR3 length: 12 amino acids. In germline, CDR1 is GTSNPN, CDR2 SVGIG (reference sequence). The CDR3 loop is CAWSRPGDEQYF. The CDR3 region has the DNA TGTGCCTGGAGTCGACCGGGGGACGAGCAGTACTTC.

As regards this clone: Other DNA sequences from this sample encode an identical CDR3 as well. V usage is TRBV19 and J usage is TRBJ1-6; D uncertain. Germline V CDR1 and CDR2: LNHDA, SQIVND (reference sequence). Trimming took 0 bases from V and 7 from J, leaving 4 bases between them. The CDR3 sequence is 13 residues long. CDR3 DNA: TGTGCCAGTAGTATAGATCTGAATTCACCCCTCCACTTT. Protein sequence: CASSIDLNSPLHF.

The chain joins TRBV19 to TRBJ2-2; D is ambiguous. Germline V gives CDR1 LNHDA, CDR2 SQIVND (reference sequence). Trimming shortened V by 3 bases and J by 5 bases, and 10 bases separated the two germline ends. CDR3 length: 14 amino acids. In nucleotides, the CDR3 is TGTGCCAGTAGTATTATTTCTGGGACCGGGGAGCTGTTTTTT. Its protein product is CASSIISGTGELFF.